The 29 T cell receptor beta chains below all came from one sample that was sequenced in a study of shared clonotypes between healthy human individuals. Clones were read by immunoSEQ multiplex PCR, and TCRdb kept only the in-frame ones, dropping some. The sample yields 800,000 to 1,200,000 clones, around 78% seen once. The specimen sequenced was memory CD4+ T cells from PBMCs. Described subset: CD45RA-negative fraction. Receptor source: a man aged 18 to 35 in good health. Some clones in this sample may be carry-over from other donors' samples.

The genes are TRBV6-6 and TRBJ2-5, with 13 bases identical to TRBD2. The V gene end was trimmed by 5 bases and the J gene end by 6 bases; junction bases not matched to a gene: 3. Per the germline V gene, CDR1 is MNHNY and CDR2 is SVGAGI (reference sequence). This CDR3 contains 14 residues. Here the CDR3 DNA reads TGTGCCAGCAGTCCGGGACTAGCGGGAAAGACCCAGTACTTC. Translation: CASSPGLAGKTQYF.

The V and J genes are TRBV5-6 and TRBJ2-5; 13 positions agree with TRBD2. Germline CDR1 is SGHDT and CDR2 is YYEEEE. Trimming cost V 4 bases and J 5 bases; bases outside gene matches: 8. There are 16 residues in the CDR3. CDR3 residues: CASSPLRTSGSETQYF. As DNA, the CDR3 is TGTGCCAGCAGCCCATTACGGACTAGCGGGAGTGAGACCCAGTACTTC.

The chain has TRBV5-4 and TRBJ2-7, with TRBD2 identical over 9 bases. The CDR3 is made up of 15 amino acids. CDR1 is SGHNT, CDR2 YYREEE, per germline (reference sequence). V dropped 5 bases and J dropped 2; count of bases not matched to a gene: 8. In DNA, the CDR3 is TGTGCCAGCAGTCTGGGGGCGGGAGGGACCTACGAGCAGTACTTC. This translates into CASSLGAGGTYEQYF.

This clone occurred once. This sample includes further DNA sequences coding for the same CDR3. This chain uses TRBV19 with TRBJ1-1, with D uncertain. The CDR3 length is 13 residues. The germline V gene encodes CDR1 LNHDA and CDR2 SQIVND (reference sequence). The germline V and J ends were trimmed by 0 bases and 1 base, with 3 bases remaining between them. The CDR3 spells CASSIEPNTEAFF. The CDR3, as DNA: TGTGCCAGTAGTATAGAACCGAACACTGAAGCTTTCTTT.

There are a few counts of this clone. The chain recombines TRBV28 with TRBJ1-3, with TRBD1 matching 8 bases. This CDR3 spans 16 amino acids. Per germline, CDR1 MDHEN and CDR2 SYDVKM. V trimming: 8 bases; J trimming: 2 bases; junction bases outside the gene matches: 11. CDR3 DNA: TGTGCCAGCGACTTCGCGTTCAGGGGGCCTGGAAACACCATATATTTT. This codes for CASDFAFRGPGNTIYF.

The chain uses TRBV2 and TRBJ1-1, with D possibly TRBD1 on 5 matching bases. Germline CDR1 and CDR2: SNHLY and FYNNEI. V was cut by 7 bases and J by 4 bases, with 13 bases left in between. CDR3 length: 13 residues. This chain's CDR3 is CASKTQGGTEAFF. The CDR3 DNA reads as TGTGCCAGCAAGACGCAGGGCGGCACTGAAGCTTTCTTT.

The genes are TRBV5-1 and TRBJ1-2; 7 nucleotides align to TRBD1. The germline CDR1 and CDR2 sequences are SGHRS and YFSETQ. Trimming removed 7 bases from V and 0 bases from J; junction bases left unmatched: 9. The CDR3 runs 15 residues. CDR3 residues: CASSGGGTANYGYTF. As DNA, the CDR3 is TGCGCCAGCTCAGGAGGGGGGACAGCTAACTATGGCTACACCTTC.

This clone was seen more than once but under ten times. V and J are TRBV7-3 and TRBJ2-3, with 9 nucleotides matching TRBD1. The germline CDR1 and CDR2 sequences are SGHTA and FQGTGA. CDR3 length: 14 amino acids. The V segment lost 1 base and the J segment 4 bases; nucleotides outside the gene matches: 0. In DNA, the CDR3 is TGTGCCAGCAGCTTAAACAGGGGGCCAGATACGCAGTATTTT. Translating it yields CASSLNRGPDTQYF.

The V and J genes are TRBV6-6 and TRBJ1-5; possibly TRBD1 for D (6 bases). The V end was cut by 4 bases, the J end by 9 bases, with 22 bases between. CDR1 is MNHNY and CDR2 is SVGAGI in the germline V gene (reference sequence). This CDR3 is 16 amino acids long. The CDR3 is CASSSLRDGRGGPQHF. The DNA for the CDR3 is TGTGCCAGCAGTTCCCTACGGGACGGGAGAGGGGGGCCCCAGCATTTT.

J is TRBJ2-3 and V is TRBV7-8; 11 nucleotides match TRBD2. Germline CDR1 is SGHVS and CDR2 is FQNEAQ. V shed 5 bases, J shed 0 bases, and the junction held 7 bases outside the gene matches. There are 17 residues in the CDR3. The CDR3 DNA reads as TGTGCCAGCAGCCCCGGGACTAGCGGAACTAGCACAGATACGCAGTATTTT. It encodes CASSPGTSGTSTDTQYF.

The chain recombines TRBV2 with TRBJ1-4; the match to TRBD1 covers 7 bases. The CDR3 spans 15 residues. Germline V lookup: CDR1 SNHLY, CDR2 FYNNEI. J lost 1 base, V lost 6 bases, and 5 bases had no gene match. The CDR3 bases are TGTGCCAGCAGCAGGACAGGTGGAACTAATGAAAAACTGTTTTTT. This encodes CASSRTGGTNEKLFF.

The rearrangement links TRBV30 to TRBJ1-1; 7 bases match TRBD1. Germline V gene sequence: CDR1 GTSNPN, CDR2 SVGIG (reference sequence). V lost 2 bases to trimming and J lost 0 bases; unmatched junction nucleotides: 6. This CDR3 is 15 amino acids long. The CDR3 protein is CAWSPRQGLNTEAFF. The CDR3 region has the DNA TGTGCCTGGAGTCCCAGACAGGGTTTGAACACTGAAGCTTTCTTT.

This chain links TRBV29-1 with TRBJ2-3; D is possibly TRBD1 (6 bases). Germline CDR1 SQVTM, CDR2 ANQGSEA. Trimming removed 7 bases from V and 2 bases from J, with 16 bases in between. This CDR3 is 14 amino acids long. CDR3 DNA: TGCAGCGGATGGGGGCAGGGGAACACAGATACGCAGTATTTT. It specifies CSGWGQGNTDTQYF.

A word on this clone: Other nucleotide sequences from this sample produce the same CDR3. V gene TRBV30 combines with J gene TRBJ1-3, with D hard to call. V was cut by 1 base and J by 1 base, with 8 bases left in between. Germline V CDR1 and CDR2: GTSNPN, SVGIG (reference sequence). This CDR3 comprises 14 residues. CDR3 amino acids: CAWSGGFSGNTIYF. The CDR3 DNA sequence: TGTGCCTGGAGTGGAGGATTTTCTGGAAACACCATATATTTT.

This sequence joins TRBV4-2 and TRBJ1-1, with 7 bases fitting TRBD1. Germline V CDR1 and CDR2: LGHNA, YNFKEQ. The CDR3 runs 17 residues. V was pared by 0 bases and J by 0 bases, with 7 bases of the junction left unmatched. CDR3 amino acids: CASSQDLRGPLNTEAFF. The CDR3 bases are TGTGCCAGCAGCCAAGATCTAAGGGGGCCCCTGAACACTGAAGCTTTCTTT.

The chain combines TRBV6-5 with TRBJ1-2; unclear D gene. CDR1 and CDR2 from the germline V gene are MNHEY and SVGAGI. The CDR3 is made up of 13 amino acids. V was cut by 5 bases and J by 8 bases, with 15 bases left in between. Here the CDR3 reads CASSPNPIRGYTF. CDR3 sequence (DNA): TGTGCCAGCAGTCCCAACCCGATCCGGGGCTACACCTTC.

The chain has TRBV6-5 and TRBJ2-4; D is unresolved. Trimming took 6 bases from V and 3 from J, leaving 15 bases between them. The CDR3 has 15 amino acids. Germline V gives CDR1 MNHEY, CDR2 SVGAGI. The CDR3 here is CASRVVGAGKNIQYF. CDR3 coding DNA: TGTGCCAGCAGGGTGGTAGGCGCCGGCAAAAACATTCAGTACTTC.

For the CDR3, the DNA is TGTGCCAGCACGCCGGGGGGCGGGAGCACAGATACGCAGTATTTT. Amino acid sequence: CASTPGGGSTDTQYF. This chain uses TRBV2 with TRBJ2-3; the D gene is possibly TRBD2 (7 bases). Trimming cost V 7 bases and J 0 bases, with 14 bases left between them. The germline V gene encodes CDR1 SNHLY and CDR2 FYNNEI. This CDR3 comprises 15 residues.

The J gene is TRBJ1-1, the V gene TRBV18; D remains ambiguous. Germline V gives CDR1 KGHSH, CDR2 LQKENI. The V end was cut by 3 bases, the J end by 5 bases, with 13 bases between. This CDR3 is built from 14 residues. The CDR3 region is CASSPVSAETEAFF. CDR3 coding DNA: TGTGCCAGCTCACCGGTTTCTGCAGAGACTGAAGCTTTCTTT.

The V gene is TRBV6-6, the J gene TRBJ2-7, with D perhaps matching TRBD1 or TRBD2 (5 bases each). Germline lookup yields CDR1 MNHNY and CDR2 SVGAGI (reference sequence). This CDR3 spans 13 amino acids. V was cut by 5 bases and J by 7 bases, with 15 bases left in between. CDR3: CASSPTGTREQYF. CDR3 sequence (DNA): TGTGCCAGCAGTCCAACCGGGACGCGGGAGCAGTACTTC.

V usage is TRBV15 and J usage is TRBJ1-4; D might be TRBD1 (6 bases). The V gene lost 0 bases and the J gene lost 3 bases, with 8 bases spanning the gap. CDR3 length: 15 residues. Germline V lookup: CDR1 LNHNV, CDR2 YYDKDF (reference sequence). The CDR3 DNA reads TGTGCCACCAGCAGAGAAGGGGGGTCTAATGAAAAACTGTTTTTT. Translation gives CATSREGGSNEKLFF.

The chain joins TRBV4-3 to TRBJ2-1, with TRBD2 matching over 7 bases. Trimming at V came to 1 base and at J to 0 bases, leaving 3 bases not matched to a gene. This CDR3 is built from 16 residues. Germline lookup yields CDR1 LGHNA and CDR2 YSLEER. The CDR3 DNA reads as TGCGCCAGCAGCCAAGTTTGGACTAGCTCCTACAATGAGCAGTTCTTC. Its translation: CASSQVWTSSYNEQFF.

This clone has just one count. Given a much more abundant clone one base away, this may be a read error. The same CDR3 also results from other DNA sequences found in this sample. This sequence joins TRBV2 and TRBJ1-2; 9 bases line up with TRBD1. Per germline, CDR1 SNHLY and CDR2 FYNNEI. Trimming took 5 bases from V and 8 from J; bases not matched to a gene: 3. The CDR3 covers 12 residues. The CDR3 here is CASSRQGEGYTF. In nucleotides, the CDR3 is TGTGCCAGCAGTCGACAGGGGGAGGGCTACACCTTC.

The chain employs TRBV15 and TRBJ2-3; 10 positions agree with TRBD2. From germline, CDR1 is LNHNV and CDR2 YYDKDF (reference sequence). There are 18 residues in the CDR3. After removal of 0 bases from V and 3 bases from J, the junction contained 9 bases not matched to a gene. This chain's CDR3 is CATSRDPSGSMGTDTQYF. CDR3 sequence (DNA): TGTGCCACCAGCAGAGATCCTAGCGGGAGTATGGGAACAGATACGCAGTATTTT.

This chain joins TRBV29-1 and TRBJ1-4; D not certain. The germline gives CDR1 SQVTM, CDR2 ANQGSEA. This CDR3 has 12 amino acids. Trimming removed 4 bases at V and 8 bases at J, with 11 bases between. In DNA, the CDR3 is TGCAGCGTTGCCTGGGTACAGGAAAAACTGTTTTTT. This gives the protein CSVAWVQEKLFF.

The chain uses TRBV11-2 and TRBJ1-2; no firm D call. V shed 0 bases and J shed 2 bases, with 7 bases lying between them. Germline-derived CDR1 and CDR2 are SGHAT and FQNNGV. This CDR3 has 14 residues. CDR3 DNA sequence: TGTGCCAGCAGCTTAGACCCCGGAAACTATGGCTACACCTTC. Its translation is CASSLDPGNYGYTF. Full variable domain (outside the CDR3, taken from reference TRBV11-2 and TRBJ1-2): EAGVAQSPRYKIIEKRQSVAFWCNPISGHATLYWYQQILGQGPKLLIQFQNNGVVDDSQLPKDRFSAERLKGVDSTLKIQPAKLEDSAVYLCASSLDPGNYGYTFGSGTRLTVV.

This chain links TRBV4-3 with TRBJ2-2, with no clear D. V lost 0 bases and J 3 bases, leaving 11 bases between the germline ends. CDR1 and CDR2 (germline): LGHNA, YSLEER. The CDR3 extends over 16 amino acids. The CDR3 DNA reads TGCGCCAGCAGCCAAGAGGTCCGACAATACACCGGGGAGCTGTTTTTT. This codes for CASSQEVRQYTGELFF.

Comment on this clone: The sample contains more than one DNA sequence encoding this CDR3. The chain combines TRBV11-2 with TRBJ2-1; a possible D gene is TRBD2 (6 bases). The CDR3 has 15 residues. Looked up from germline, CDR1 is SGHAT and CDR2 is FQNNGV. Trimming left V 1 base short and J 5 bases short, with 12 bases between. The CDR3: CASSLGAGLNNEQFF. The CDR3 coding sequence is TGTGCCAGCAGCTTAGGTGCGGGGCTGAACAATGAGCAGTTCTTC.

Here the CDR3 reads CASSLDGTSSYEQYF. CDR3 sequence (DNA): TGCGCCAGCAGCTTGGATGGGACTTCATCCTACGAGCAGTACTTC. This sequence joins TRBV5-1 and TRBJ2-7, with a possible D match to TRBD2 (6 bases). Germline CDR1 is SGHRS and CDR2 is YFSETQ. CDR3 length: 15 amino acids. The germline V and J ends were trimmed by 0 bases and 1 base, with 11 bases remaining between them. Looking up the rest from reference TRBV5-1 and TRBJ2-7 gives the full variable domain: KAGVTQTPRYLIKTRGQQVTLSCSPISGHRSVSWYQQTPGQGLQFLFEYFSETQRNKGNFPGRFSGRQFSNSRSEMNVSTLELGDSALYLCASSLDGTSSYEQYFGPGTRLTVT.